These 22 T cell receptor beta chains share one sample of origin, sequenced in a study of T-cell reconstitution after alpha-beta-depleted transplantation in children. It was with unique molecular identifiers that the TCRbeta library was prepared. Each CDR3 protein gets one entry after TCRdb re-called the PCR reads with MiXCR. The sample consists of hundreds of thousands of distinct CDR3 sequences, around 11% of them appearing once. The sequenced sample was PBMCs from the stem cell graft donor, obtained from the stem cell graft. These receptors originate from a human donor who donated a stem cell graft to a child with acute lymphoblastic leukemia.

The table lists this clonotype with many counts. This sequence joins TRBV15 and TRBJ2-3; TRBD1 is a possible D gene (5 bases). Trimming pared 1 base from V and 4 bases from J, leaving 9 bases between. The germline gives CDR1 LNHNV, CDR2 YYDKDF (reference sequence). This CDR3 is 14 amino acids long. CDR3 DNA sequence: TGTGCCACCAGCAGAGGCAGGGTACCAGATACGCAGTATTTT. It codes for CATSRGRVPDTQYF.

The V gene is TRBV20-1, the J gene TRBJ2-1; 7 bases are shared with TRBD2. The CDR3 extends over 15 amino acids. Germline loops: CDR1 DFQATT, CDR2 SNEGSKA (reference sequence). Trimming removed 2 bases from V and 1 base from J; junction bases left unmatched: 5. In DNA form, the CDR3 reads TGCAGTGCTAGAAGGGCGGGAGAGTCCTACAATGAGCAGTTCTTC. As protein: CSARRAGESYNEQFF.

For this clonotype: Being one base from a much bigger clone, this may be a read error. The chain has TRBV7-8 and TRBJ1-1; 7 bases map to TRBD1. Germline lookup yields CDR1 SGHVS and CDR2 FQNEAQ. This CDR3 spans 15 amino acids. Germline trimming cut 8 bases from V and 1 base from J; bases unmatched to any gene: 10. CDR3 bases: TGTGCCAGCGGCTCTAACAGGGGCAGGAACACTGAAGCTTTCTTT. Protein product: CASGSNRGRNTEAFF. Full variable domain (rest looked up from reference TRBV7-8 and TRBJ1-1): GAGVSQSPRYKVAKRGQDVALRCDPISGHVSLFWYQQALGQGPEFLTYFQNEAQLDKSGLPSDRFFAERPEGSVSTLKIQRTQQEDSAVYLCASGSNRGRNTEAFFGQGTRLTVV.

In its sample, this clonotype was seen many times. The chain links TRBV29-1 to TRBJ1-1, with 10 bases identical to TRBD1. The V gene end was trimmed by 7 bases and the J gene end by 5 bases; junction bases not matched to a gene: 4. The germline CDR1 and CDR2 sequences are SQVTM and ANQGSEA. This CDR3 region has 12 residues. CDR3 nucleotide sequence: TGCAGCGCCGTGGACAGGGGGACTGAAGCTTTCTTT. Amino acid sequence: CSAVDRGTEAFF.

This clonotype was recorded many times. This chain joins TRBV20-1 and TRBJ2-7; 7 nucleotides align to TRBD1. The length of the CDR3 is 12 residues. Germline CDR1 and CDR2: DFQATT and SNEGSKA (reference sequence). V dropped 7 bases and J dropped 3; count of bases not matched to a gene: 6. This chain's CDR3 is CSGTGQFYEQYF. CDR3 coding DNA: TGCAGTGGGACGGGACAGTTCTACGAGCAGTACTTC.

This clonotype was seen at least ten times. V and J are TRBV2 and TRBJ2-1; 7 nucleotides line up with TRBD2. The length of the CDR3 is 14 residues. CDR1 and CDR2 (germline): SNHLY, FYNNEI. The V and J ends lost 7 bases and 8 bases, in that order; junction bases with no gene match: 11. The CDR3 protein is CASIGAGMFHEQFF. The CDR3 DNA sequence: TGTGCCAGCATAGGAGCGGGAATGTTCCATGAGCAGTTCTTC.

This clonotype showed up many times. The chain combines TRBV27 with TRBJ1-6; possible D gene TRBD1, 6 bases. Trimming removed 8 bases from V and 4 bases from J, with 15 bases in between. There are 15 residues in the CDR3. The germline V gene encodes CDR1 MNHEY and CDR2 SMNVEV (reference sequence). The CDR3 coding sequence is TGTGCCAGCTCCCGGGCAGGGGATTATAATTCACCCCTCCACTTT. Translating it yields CASSRAGDYNSPLHF.

This clonotype was counted ten times or more. This chain uses TRBV9 with TRBJ2-2, with TRBD1 matching over 11 bases. Germline-derived CDR1 and CDR2 are SGDLS and YYNGEE. The CDR3 extends over 15 amino acids. V shed 6 bases and J 6 bases; nucleotides not matched to a gene: 7. CDR3 protein: CASKAGQGGPGELFF. In nucleotides, the CDR3 is TGTGCCAGCAAGGCGGGACAGGGGGGGCCCGGGGAGCTGTTTTTT.

This clonotype occurred many times. The gene calls are TRBV4-3 and TRBJ1-5; D is undetermined. CDR1 and CDR2 from the germline V gene are LGHNA and YSLEER. Trimming cost V 1 base and J 0 bases, with 7 bases left between them. The CDR3 runs 15 residues. The CDR3 spells CASSQVGSSNQPQHF. In nucleotides, the CDR3 is TGCGCCAGCAGCCAAGTGGGGTCTAGCAATCAGCCCCAGCATTTT.

The chain combines TRBV4-2 with TRBJ2-5, with D possibly TRBD2 on 7 matching bases. The CDR3 is made up of 15 amino acids. Trimming took off 0 bases at V and 4 bases at J, with 12 bases between the two ends. Germline CDR1 LGHNA, CDR2 YNFKEQ. The CDR3 DNA reads TGTGCCAGCAGCCAAGATCGAGGGGGGGGAGAGACCCAGTACTTC. This encodes CASSQDRGGGETQYF.

The chain is built from TRBV7-2 and TRBJ1-1; D is possibly TRBD1 (6 bases). Per germline, CDR1 SGHTA and CDR2 FQGNSA. V was cut by 6 bases and J by 7 bases, with 18 bases left in between. CDR3 length: 14 residues. CDR3 sequence: CASRIQGGVSEAFF. As DNA, the CDR3 is TGTGCCAGCAGAATACAGGGAGGTGTGAGTGAAGCTTTCTTT.

This clonotype was counted many times. This sequence joins TRBV20-1 and TRBJ2-1; TRBD1 agrees at 7 bases. CDR1 is DFQATT, CDR2 SNEGSKA, per germline (reference sequence). The junction had 7 bases not matched to a gene; V was cut back by 4 bases and J by 4 bases. The CDR3 consists of 14 residues. The CDR3 loop is CSATKWGQYNEQFF. In DNA form, the CDR3 reads TGCAGTGCTACGAAGTGGGGACAGTACAATGAGCAGTTCTTC.

Many counts were recorded for this clonotype. The chain employs TRBV7-9 and TRBJ2-1, with 9 bases identical to TRBD2. The CDR3 totals 14 residues. Germline V gene lookup returns CDR1 SEHNR and CDR2 FQNEAQ (reference sequence). The trim removed 8 bases at V and 8 bases at J, leaving 10 bases unmatched. Here the CDR3 reads CASALGGGGDEQFF. As DNA, the CDR3 is TGTGCCAGCGCCTTGGGCGGGGGGGGCGATGAGCAGTTCTTC.

This clonotype was detected ten times or more. The chain has TRBV9 and TRBJ2-1, with 7 nucleotides matching TRBD2. J lost 8 bases, V lost 0 bases, and 8 bases had no gene match. Germline values: CDR1 SGDLS, CDR2 YYNGEE. CDR3 size: 15 residues. CDR3 in DNA: TGTGCCAGCAGCGTAGGGAGGGGAGGGTTTTATGAGCAGTTCTTC. This codes for CASSVGRGGFYEQFF.

The rearrangement links TRBV20-1 to TRBJ2-2, with 7 bases that match TRBD1. Per the germline V gene, CDR1 is DFQATT and CDR2 is SNEGSKA (reference sequence). V lost 5 bases to trimming and J lost 5 bases; unmatched junction nucleotides: 14. The CDR3 extends over 16 amino acids. The CDR3 sequence is CSAGKPRQGWTGELFF. CDR3 nucleotide sequence: TGCAGTGCTGGAAAACCTCGACAGGGCTGGACCGGGGAGCTGTTTTTT.

Many counts were recorded for this clonotype. The V gene is TRBV24-1, the J gene TRBJ1-4, with a possible D match to TRBD1 (5 bases). Deletions cut 3 bases from V and 8 bases from J, with 15 bases between. The germline V gene encodes CDR1 KGHDR and CDR2 SFDVKD. CDR3 length: 15 residues. CDR3 sequence reads: CATSDRQGIREKLFF. In DNA, the CDR3 is TGTGCCACCAGTGATCGCCAGGGTATACGAGAAAAACTGTTTTTT.

This clonotype appeared many times. This chain uses TRBV20-1 with TRBJ2-2, with no clear D. V gave up 3 bases and J gave up 4 bases, with 6 bases separating them. The CDR3 has 12 amino acids. The germline V gene encodes CDR1 DFQATT and CDR2 SNEGSKA (reference sequence). The CDR3 is CSASAATGELFF. In DNA form, the CDR3 reads TGCAGTGCTAGTGCGGCCACCGGGGAGCTGTTTTTT.

This clonotype was observed many times. The DNA for the CDR3 is TGTGCCAGCAGTCCCCGGGACAGTTCCCTCTCCTACGAGCAGTACTTC. It yields the protein CASSPRDSSLSYEQYF. V and J are TRBV12-3 or TRBV12-4 and TRBJ2-7; TRBD1 aligns across 7 bases. Unmatched junction bases numbered 10, after V lost 5 bases and J lost 0 bases. The CDR3 runs to 16 residues.

This clonotype was detected ten times or more. The chain combines TRBV14 with TRBJ2-1; D ambiguous. The CDR3 sequence is 15 residues long. Per the germline V gene, CDR1 is SGHDN and CDR2 is FVKESK. V was clipped by 1 base and J by 9 bases, with 16 bases between them. DNA for the CDR3: TGTGCCAGCAGCCAAGTTCTACCGCGGTTTGGTGAGCAGTTCTTC. Encoded protein: CASSQVLPRFGEQFF.

The chain combines TRBV7-2 with TRBJ2-2; D may be TRBD1 (6 bases). Germline lookup yields CDR1 SGHTA and CDR2 FQGNSA. The CDR3 covers 15 residues. V lost 2 bases to trimming and J lost 4 bases, with 11 bases between them. CDR3 nucleotides: TGTGCCAGCAGCTTATGGGGGCAGTCCACCGGGGAGCTGTTTTTT. It translates to CASSLWGQSTGELFF.

This clonotype was observed at least ten times. The V gene is TRBV20-1, the J gene TRBJ1-3; no clear D gene. V was clipped by 4 bases and J by 0 bases, with 7 bases between them. CDR3 size: 13 residues. The V gene's germline CDR1 is DFQATT and CDR2 SNEGSKA (reference sequence). The CDR3 nucleotides are TGCAGTGCTACCCCGGACTCTGGAAACACCATATATTTT. Translating it yields CSATPDSGNTIYF.

This clonotype was detected a few times. The rearrangement uses TRBV28 and TRBJ2-1; a possible D gene is TRBD1 (6 bases). Per the germline V gene, CDR1 is MDHEN and CDR2 is SYDVKM. The CDR3 contains 12 residues. The V and J ends lost 5 bases and 15 bases respectively, with 17 bases between them. CDR3 region: CASSLPGWGPFF. The CDR3 bases are TGTGCCAGCAGTCTCCCCGGGTGGGGGCCGTTCTTC.